Sequencing of this TCR beta chain was carried out in a study of T cells expressing NK-cell markers. Germline values: CDR1 SGDLS, CDR2 YYNGEE. CDR3 length equals 15 residues. In the case of this clonotype: What it binds is not known.

Study-level findings and limits: Of the CD8+ T cell pool in 5 to 7 donors, roughly 1.0-8% was accounted for by dominant NKG2C+ clonotypes. Also leading the CD3+CD56-NKG2C+ fraction in a few donors were these clonotypes.

cDNA encoding TCR beta was synthesized via 5'RACE template switching incorporating UMIs. One entry per CDR3 protein, without DNA, is what TCRdb gives after re-calling the 5' RACE reads. This sample's clone table lists roughly 450,000 distinct CDR3 sequences. V gene TRBV9 combines with J gene TRBJ2-2; there is no DNA to check the TCRdb D call of TRBD1. The sequenced sample was blood T cells: a sorted CD56 or NKG2C T cell subset, CD4+ or CD8+ T cells, or bulk PBMC T cells (not recorded which). This clonotype originated in a woman in her fifties or sixties in good health. The CDR3: CASSEYTGVSGELFF.